The subject of this entry is one T cell receptor beta chain. The data were produced by immunoSEQ multiplex PCR, yet TCRdb's version contains in-frame clones alone and is incomplete. The sample includes some 57,000 clones, about 88% of them seen just once. This sample stems from a study of blood T cell repertoires in COVID-19. Overall study context: Acute and convalescent COVID-19 samples came from the United States, Italy and Spain. T cells, B-cell-depleted T cells, or PBMCs provided the cDNA or gDNA that served as material.

The CDR3 contains 13 residues. V dropped 0 bases and J dropped 7 bases, with 11 bases sitting between them. Germline V gene lookup returns CDR1 SGHDT and CDR2 YYEEEE. Sequencing input: peripheral blood. This TCR was sampled from a man in his 60s with acute or convalescent COVID-19. The J gene is TRBJ2-7, the V gene TRBV5-6; maybe TRBD1 (5 bases). CDR3 amino acids: CASSLGGNREQYF. CDR3 nucleotides: TGTGCCAGCAGCTTGGGGGGTAACAGGGAGCAGTACTTC. The whole variable domain, filled in from reference TRBV5-6 and TRBJ2-7, reads DAGVTQSPTHLIKTRGQQVTLRCSPKSGHDTVSWYQQALGQGPQFIFQYYEEEERQRGNFPDRFSGHQFPNYSSELNVNALLLGDSALYLCASSLGGNREQYFGPGTRLTVT.